Listed here is a single T cell receptor (beta chain). These data come from a study of STAT5B mutations in CD4+ large granular lymphocyte leukemia. The CDR3 is made up of 15 amino acids. In germline, CDR1 is LGHNA, CDR2 YNFKEQ. With V trimmed by 1 base and J by 2 bases, 2 bases remained unmatched. This table comes from immunoSEQ multiplex PCR, and its TCRdb copy is limited to in-frame clones, with some not included. The repertoire holds some 38,000 clones, with around 72% as singletons. The TCR comes from a human donor in good health. Sample: CD4+ T cells from blood buffy coats. The chain joins TRBV4-2 to TRBJ2-3, with TRBD2 matching over 8 bases. The CDR3 loop reads CASSQGSGDTDTQYF. DNA for the CDR3: TGTGCCAGCAGCCAAGGTAGCGGGGACACAGATACGCAGTATTTT.